This record looks at one T cell receptor beta chain sequence and its context. Antigen: not known. J gave up 3 bases and V 5 bases, and 15 bases lay outside the gene matches. CDR3 length: 18 amino acids. The sample comes from a study of Graves' ophthalmopathy and Graves' hyperthyroidism. The wider study: Cases classed as stable hyperthyroidism had no ophthalmopathy within 18 months of follow-up. General study results and limits: Clonotypes were expanded in thyroid at above 0.001 frequency, and most also appeared in blood.

The study amplified TCR beta CDR3 regions using RNA transcripts. The workflow started with a first-round RT-PCR run with HTBI primers and then moved on to a second-round multiplex PCR. TCRdb called the multiplex PCR reads again in MiXCR, with one record for every CDR3 protein. The sample has over a million distinct CDR3 sequences; about 40% are singletons. The rearrangement joins TRBV12-3 or TRBV12-4 to TRBJ2-5, with 10 bases aligning to TRBD1. Material for sequencing was peripheral blood or thyroid tissue (not recorded which). The receptor was derived from an adult man with Graves' hyperthyroidism. The CDR3 is CASSRRGLTGGGEETQYF. The CDR3 coding sequence is TGTGCCAGCAGTCGCCGCGGATTGACAGGGGGCGGCGAAGAGACCCAGTACTTC.